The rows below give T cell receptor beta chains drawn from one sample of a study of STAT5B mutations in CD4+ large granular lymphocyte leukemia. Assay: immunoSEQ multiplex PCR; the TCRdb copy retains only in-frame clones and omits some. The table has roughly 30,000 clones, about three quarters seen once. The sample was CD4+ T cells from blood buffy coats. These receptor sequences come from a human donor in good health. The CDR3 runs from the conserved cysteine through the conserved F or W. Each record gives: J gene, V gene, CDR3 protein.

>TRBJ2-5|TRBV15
CATSRDRGGTQETQYF
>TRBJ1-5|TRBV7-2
CASSFRTGEQPQHF
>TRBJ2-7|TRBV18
CASSPWSLAEQYF
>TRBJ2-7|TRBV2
CASRALAGAGGEQYF
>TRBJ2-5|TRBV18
CASSPEETQYF
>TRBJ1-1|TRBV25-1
CASRGRTEAFF
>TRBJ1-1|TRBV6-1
CASSEGLASNTEAFF
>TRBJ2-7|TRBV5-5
CASSSPSYEQYF
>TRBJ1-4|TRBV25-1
CASSEAWQGLEKLFF
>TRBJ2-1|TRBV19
CASSILASGSDEQFF
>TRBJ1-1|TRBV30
CAWKRQGGTEAFF
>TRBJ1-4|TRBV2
CASRTLATNEKLFF
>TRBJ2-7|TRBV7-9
CASSFPGTGTYEQYF
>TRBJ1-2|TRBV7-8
CASSSSGWGYGYTF
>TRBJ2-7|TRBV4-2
CASSSPGLRYEQYF
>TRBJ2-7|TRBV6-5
CASRSGTGVYEQYF
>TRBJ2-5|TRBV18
CASSLLAGGPQETQYF
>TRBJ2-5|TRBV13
CASSPRGGLGETQYF
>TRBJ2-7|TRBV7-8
CASSSPRGPYEQYF
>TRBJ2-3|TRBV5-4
CASSLGGGTDTQYF
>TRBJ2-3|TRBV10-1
CASSQLPGGTQYF
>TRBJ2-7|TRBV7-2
CASSPNGLAGEVQYF
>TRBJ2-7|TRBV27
CASSLRGGDRLSYEQYF
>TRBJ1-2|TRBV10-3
CASGDSTDYGYTF
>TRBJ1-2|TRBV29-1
CSARQGESYTF
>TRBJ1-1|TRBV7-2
CASSPRANRDGEAFF
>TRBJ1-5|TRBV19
CASSPGTYSNQPQHF
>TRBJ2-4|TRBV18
CASSPGGLAERGQMILGAKNIQYF
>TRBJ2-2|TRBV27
CASSLLAGLAGELFF
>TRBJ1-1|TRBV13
CASSLELDSHPRNTEAFF
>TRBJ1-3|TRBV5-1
CASRTTSEADSGNTIYF
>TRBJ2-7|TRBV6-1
CASSVTGSYEQYF
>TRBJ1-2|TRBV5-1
CASSLDSGGYGYTF
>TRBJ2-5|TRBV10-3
CAISEGESGALQETQYF
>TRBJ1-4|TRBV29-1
CSVRGEEKLFF
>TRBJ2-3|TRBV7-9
CASSFSRLAGGNTQYF
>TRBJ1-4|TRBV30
CAWGPGPVNEKLFF
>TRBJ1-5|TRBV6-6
CASSHIPGQYNQPQHF
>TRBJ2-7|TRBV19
CASSIDRSTPYEQYF
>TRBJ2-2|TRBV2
CASREQGPGELFF
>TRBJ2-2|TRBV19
CASSIIMGTGELFF
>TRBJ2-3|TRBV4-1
CASSQGRLAEYTDTQYF